These 6 T cell receptor beta chains originate from one sample sequenced in a study of cytomegalovirus exposure and HLA in healthy donors. PCR amplification relied on 60 Vbeta primers (plus 13 Jbeta primers). The repertoire was sequenced with immunoSEQ multiplex PCR; TCRdb's copy has only in-frame clones and lacks some. Seen here are some 150,000 clones, around 77% observed once, and the top ten hold 1.3% to 1.5%. Sequencing used PBMCs. The receptor source for this set is a man between 60 and 70 years old in good health and CMV-seronegative.

CDR3 DNA: TGTGCCAGCAGCTTATGGGCCGGCGCGGGCGGGGAGCTGTTTTTT. The encoded protein is CASSLWAGAGGELFF. The chain links TRBV7-3 to TRBJ2-2, with D possibly matching TRBD2 (5 bases). Germline CDR1 reads SGHTA; CDR2 reads FQGTGA. V was shortened by 2 bases and J by 7 bases, with 14 bases between the two germline ends. The CDR3 covers 15 residues.

This chain joins TRBV19 and TRBJ1-2, with TRBD1 identical over 11 bases. Trimming took 3 bases from V and 5 from J; bases not matched to a gene: 5. CDR3 size: 15 residues. Germline V gene sequence: CDR1 LNHDA, CDR2 SQIVND (reference sequence). CDR3 loop: CASSIAGTGGYGYTF. DNA for the CDR3: TGTGCCAGTAGTATTGCCGGGACAGGGGGGTATGGCTACACCTTC.

This chain links TRBV28 with TRBJ2-1, with 7 bases that match TRBD1. The CDR3 has 15 residues. Germline V lookup: CDR1 MDHEN, CDR2 SYDVKM. V was pared by 5 bases and J by 6 bases, with 10 bases of the junction left unmatched. The CDR3 protein is CASSLRQGGFNEQFF. CDR3 nucleotide sequence: TGTGCCAGCAGTCTCAGACAGGGTGGTTTCAATGAGCAGTTCTTC.

The chain couples TRBV7-9 to TRBJ2-7; tentatively, D is TRBD1 (5 bases). Germline V gives CDR1 SEHNR, CDR2 FQNEAQ (reference sequence). CDR3 length: 15 amino acids. V lost 5 bases, J lost 5 bases, and 19 bases lay in between. This chain's CDR3 is CASSDRQFPKDEQYF. The CDR3, as DNA: TGTGCCAGCAGCGATAGACAGTTCCCTAAGGACGAGCAGTACTTC.

The chain is built from TRBV7-3 and TRBJ1-6; 9 bases agree with TRBD1. Losses at the gene ends were 4 bases for V and 9 bases for J; bases not matched to a gene: 7. CDR1 and CDR2 from the germline V gene are SGHTA and FQGTGA. The CDR3 totals 15 residues. The CDR3 DNA is TGTGCCAGCAGCTCGTGGACAGGGGAGAGTTCACCCCTCCACTTT. Translating gives CASSSWTGESSPLHF.

This chain connects TRBV4-1 to TRBJ1-3, with a tentative D call TRBD1 (6 bases). The ends were cut back, 4 bases at V and 2 bases at J, with 15 bases in the middle. The CDR3 loop spans 16 amino acids. From germline, CDR1 is MGHRA and CDR2 YSYEKL. The chain's CDR3 is CASSPQGSVPGNTIYF. CDR3 nucleotide sequence: TGCGCCAGCAGCCCCCAGGGGAGCGTCCCTGGAAACACCATATATTTT.